The rows below give T cell receptor delta chains drawn from one sample of a study of Vδ1+ human thymocytes. TCRdb reapplied CATT to the multiplex PCR reads. The sample has roughly 50,000 delta-chain clones, less than 20% seen once. The sequencing sample was made of Vdelta1+ gamma-delta thymocytes from the thymus. All receptors come from a boy younger than two who had congenital heart surgery. The CDR3 runs from the conserved cysteine through the conserved F or W. D genes are given only for firm matches. Clone size is stated in some rows and not others, as once, few, many or a class when expanded.

clone size,J gene,V gene,D gene,CDR3 DNA,CDR3 protein
few,TRDJ1,TRDV1,-,TGTGCTCTTGGGGAACTAGATCCCTTTCACCTATACACCGATAAACTCATCTTT,CALGELDPFHLYTDKLIF
few,TRDJ1,TRDV1,TRDD3,TGTGCTCTTGGGGATAGCACCCTTTGGCCCCTGGGGGATACATCTAATCCATACACCGATAAACTCATCTTT,CALGDSTLWPLGDTSNPYTDKLIF
few,TRDJ1,TRDV1,TRDD3,TGTGCTCTTGGGGATGACCTACGTACTGGGGGATCGTACACCGATAAACTCATCTTT,CALGDDLRTGGSYTDKLIF
few,TRDJ1,TRDV1,TRDD3,TGTGCTCTTGGGGATTCCCTACCGTGGTTGGGGGATACCGATAAACTCATCTTT,CALGDSLPWLGDTDKLIF
-,TRDJ1,TRDV2,TRDD3,TGTGCCTGTGTCCCGATACTGGGGGATACGCCCGTCTACGATAAACTCATCTTT,CACVPILGDTPVYDKLIF
few,TRDJ1,TRDV1,TRDD3,TGTGCTCTTGGGAACCGTATTTATAGCCCTTTAGTGGGGGATACGCAGGACACCGATAAACTCATCTTT,CALGNRIYSPLVGDTQDTDKLIF
-,TRDJ1,TRDV2,TRDD3,TGCGCCTGTGGCCTCGTACTGGGGGATACGCGTTGCACCGATAAACTCATCTTT,CACGLVLGDTRCTDKLIF
-,TRDJ1,TRDV1,TRDD3,TGTGCTCTTGGGGGAATTCCTATCGGGATACGACGAAAACTCATCTTT,CALGGIPIGIRRKLIF
-,TRDJ1,TRDV1,TRDD3,TGTGCTCTTGGGGTCCTGATTGGGGGATACCCACGGTTTCCAAAACTCATCTTT,CALGVLIGGYPRFPKLIF
-,TRDJ1,TRDV1,TRDD3,TGTGCTCTTGGGGAACTTATTGTGGGGGAGTACACCGATAAACTCATCTTT,CALGELIVGEYTDKLIF